This T cell receptor (beta chain) was captured in a study of blood T cell repertoires in COVID-19. Study-level background: Acute-phase and convalescent COVID-19 samples originated in the United States, Italy and Spain. T cells, B-cell-depleted T cells, or PBMCs supplied cDNA or gDNA.

In the original analysis: Amplification from reference gene primers served as the basis for estimated nucleated cell counts. The protocol was immunoSEQ multiplex PCR, while the TCRdb copy is restricted to in-frame clones and leaves out a portion. V, J and clone size were drawn from that table, and D and trimming were deduced from the DNA. The sample holds over 300,000 clones, almost 90% seen once. Sequencing used peripheral blood. This sequence was found in a man younger than 35 with active or convalescent COVID-19.

DNA of the CDR3: TGTGCCAGCAGTTTAGTCCTAGCGGGGGGGGCAGATACGCAGTATTTT. Its protein is CASSLVLAGGADTQYF. This chain connects TRBV27 to TRBJ2-3; 12 bases map to TRBD2. CDR1 is MNHEY, CDR2 SMNVEV, per germline (reference sequence). The CDR3 has 16 residues. V was clipped by 2 bases and J by 4 bases; unmatched bases: 4.